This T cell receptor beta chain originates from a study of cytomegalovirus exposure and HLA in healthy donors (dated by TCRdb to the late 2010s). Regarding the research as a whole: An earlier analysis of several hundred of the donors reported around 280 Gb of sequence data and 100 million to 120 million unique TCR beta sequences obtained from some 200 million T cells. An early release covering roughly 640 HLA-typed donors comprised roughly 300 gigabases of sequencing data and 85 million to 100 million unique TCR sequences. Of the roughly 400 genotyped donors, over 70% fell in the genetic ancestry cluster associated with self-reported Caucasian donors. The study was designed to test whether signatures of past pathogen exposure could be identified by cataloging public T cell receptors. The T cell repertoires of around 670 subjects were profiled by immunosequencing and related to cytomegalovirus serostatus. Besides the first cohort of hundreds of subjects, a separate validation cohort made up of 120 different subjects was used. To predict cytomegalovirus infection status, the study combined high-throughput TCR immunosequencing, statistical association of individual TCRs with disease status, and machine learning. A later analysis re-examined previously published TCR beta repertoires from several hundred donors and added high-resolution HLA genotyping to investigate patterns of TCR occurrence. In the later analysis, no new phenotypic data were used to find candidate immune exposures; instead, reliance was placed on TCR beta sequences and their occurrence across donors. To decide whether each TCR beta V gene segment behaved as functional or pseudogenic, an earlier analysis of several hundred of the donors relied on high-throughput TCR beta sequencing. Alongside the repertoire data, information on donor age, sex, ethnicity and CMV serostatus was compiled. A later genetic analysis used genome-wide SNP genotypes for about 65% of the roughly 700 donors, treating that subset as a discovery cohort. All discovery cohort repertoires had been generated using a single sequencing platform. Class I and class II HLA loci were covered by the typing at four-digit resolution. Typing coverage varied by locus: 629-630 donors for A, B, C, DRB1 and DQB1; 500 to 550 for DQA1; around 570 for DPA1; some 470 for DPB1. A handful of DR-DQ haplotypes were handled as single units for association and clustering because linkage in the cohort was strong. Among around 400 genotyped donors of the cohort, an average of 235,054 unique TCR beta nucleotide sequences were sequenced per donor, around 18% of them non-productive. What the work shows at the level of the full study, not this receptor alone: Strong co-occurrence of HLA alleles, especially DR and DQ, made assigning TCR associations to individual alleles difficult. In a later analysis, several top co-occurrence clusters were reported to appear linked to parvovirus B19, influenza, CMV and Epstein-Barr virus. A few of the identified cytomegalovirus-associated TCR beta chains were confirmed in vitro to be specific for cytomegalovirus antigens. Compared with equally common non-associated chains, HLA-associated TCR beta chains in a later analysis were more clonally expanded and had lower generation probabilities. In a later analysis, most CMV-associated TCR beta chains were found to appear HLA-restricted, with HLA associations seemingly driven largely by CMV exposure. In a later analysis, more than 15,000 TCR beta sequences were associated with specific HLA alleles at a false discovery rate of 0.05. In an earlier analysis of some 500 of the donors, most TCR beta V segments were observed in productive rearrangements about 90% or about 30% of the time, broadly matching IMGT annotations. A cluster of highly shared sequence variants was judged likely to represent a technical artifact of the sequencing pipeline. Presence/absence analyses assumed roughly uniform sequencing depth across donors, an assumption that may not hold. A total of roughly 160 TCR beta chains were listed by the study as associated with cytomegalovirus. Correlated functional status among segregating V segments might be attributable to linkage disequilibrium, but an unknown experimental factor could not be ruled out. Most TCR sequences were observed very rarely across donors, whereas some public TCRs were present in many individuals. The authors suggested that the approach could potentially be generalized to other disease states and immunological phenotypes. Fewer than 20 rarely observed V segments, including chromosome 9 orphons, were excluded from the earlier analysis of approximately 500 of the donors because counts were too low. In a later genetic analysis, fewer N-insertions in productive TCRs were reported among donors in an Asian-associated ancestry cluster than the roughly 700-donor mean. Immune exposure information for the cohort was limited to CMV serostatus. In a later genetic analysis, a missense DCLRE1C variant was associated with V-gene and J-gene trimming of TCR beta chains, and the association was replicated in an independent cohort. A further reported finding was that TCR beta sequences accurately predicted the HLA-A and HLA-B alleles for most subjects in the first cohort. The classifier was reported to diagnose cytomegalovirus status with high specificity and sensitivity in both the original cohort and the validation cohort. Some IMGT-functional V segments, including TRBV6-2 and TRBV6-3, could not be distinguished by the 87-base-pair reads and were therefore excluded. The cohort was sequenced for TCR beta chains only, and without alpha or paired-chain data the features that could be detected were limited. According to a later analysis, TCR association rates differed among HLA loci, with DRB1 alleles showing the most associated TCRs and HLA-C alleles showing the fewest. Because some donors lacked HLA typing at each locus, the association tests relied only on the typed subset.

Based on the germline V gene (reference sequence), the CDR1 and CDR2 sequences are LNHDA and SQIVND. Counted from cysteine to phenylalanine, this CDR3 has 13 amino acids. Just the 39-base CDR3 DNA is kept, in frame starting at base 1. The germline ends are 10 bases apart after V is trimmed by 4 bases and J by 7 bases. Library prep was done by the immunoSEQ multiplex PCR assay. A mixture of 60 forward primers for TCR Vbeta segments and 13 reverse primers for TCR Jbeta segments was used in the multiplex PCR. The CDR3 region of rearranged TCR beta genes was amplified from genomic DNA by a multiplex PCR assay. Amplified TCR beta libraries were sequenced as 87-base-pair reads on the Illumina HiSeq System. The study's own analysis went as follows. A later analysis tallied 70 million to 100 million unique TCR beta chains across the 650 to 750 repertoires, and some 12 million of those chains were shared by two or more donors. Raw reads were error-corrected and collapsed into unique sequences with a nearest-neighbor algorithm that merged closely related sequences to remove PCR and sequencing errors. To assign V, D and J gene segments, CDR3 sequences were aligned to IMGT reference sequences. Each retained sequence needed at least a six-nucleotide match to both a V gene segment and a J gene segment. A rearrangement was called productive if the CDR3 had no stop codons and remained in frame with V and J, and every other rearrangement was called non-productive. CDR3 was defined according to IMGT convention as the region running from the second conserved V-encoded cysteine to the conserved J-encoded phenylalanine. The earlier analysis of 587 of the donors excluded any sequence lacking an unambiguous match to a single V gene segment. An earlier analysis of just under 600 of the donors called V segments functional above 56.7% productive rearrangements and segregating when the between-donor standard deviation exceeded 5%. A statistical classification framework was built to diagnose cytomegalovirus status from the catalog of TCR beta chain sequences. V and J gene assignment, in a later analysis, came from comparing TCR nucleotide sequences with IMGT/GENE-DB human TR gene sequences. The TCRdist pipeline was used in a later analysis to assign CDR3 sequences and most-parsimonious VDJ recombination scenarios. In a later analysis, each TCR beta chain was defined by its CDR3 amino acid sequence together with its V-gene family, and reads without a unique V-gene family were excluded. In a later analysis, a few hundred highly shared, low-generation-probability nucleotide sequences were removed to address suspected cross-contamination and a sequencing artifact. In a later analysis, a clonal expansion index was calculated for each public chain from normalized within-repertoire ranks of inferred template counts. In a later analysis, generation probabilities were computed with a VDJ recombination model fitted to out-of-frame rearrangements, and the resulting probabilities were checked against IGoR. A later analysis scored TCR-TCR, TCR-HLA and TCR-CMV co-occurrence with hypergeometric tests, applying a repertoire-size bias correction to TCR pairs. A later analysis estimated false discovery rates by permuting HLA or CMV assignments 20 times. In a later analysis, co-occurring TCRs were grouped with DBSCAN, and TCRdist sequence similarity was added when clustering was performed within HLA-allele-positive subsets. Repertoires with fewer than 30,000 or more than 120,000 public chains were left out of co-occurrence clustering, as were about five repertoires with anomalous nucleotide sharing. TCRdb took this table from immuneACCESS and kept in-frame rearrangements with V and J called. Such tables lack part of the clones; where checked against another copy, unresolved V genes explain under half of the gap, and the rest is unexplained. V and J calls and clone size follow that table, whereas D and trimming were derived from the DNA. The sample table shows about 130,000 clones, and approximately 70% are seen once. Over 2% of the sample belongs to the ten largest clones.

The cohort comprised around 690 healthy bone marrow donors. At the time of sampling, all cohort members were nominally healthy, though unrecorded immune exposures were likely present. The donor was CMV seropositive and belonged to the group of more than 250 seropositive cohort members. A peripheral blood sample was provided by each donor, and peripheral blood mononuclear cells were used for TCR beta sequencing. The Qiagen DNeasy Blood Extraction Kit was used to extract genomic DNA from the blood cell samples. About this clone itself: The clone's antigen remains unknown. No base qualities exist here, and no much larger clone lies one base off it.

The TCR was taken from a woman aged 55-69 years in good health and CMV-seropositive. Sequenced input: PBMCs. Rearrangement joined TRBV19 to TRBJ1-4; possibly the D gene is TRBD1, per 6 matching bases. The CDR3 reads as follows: CASSKGGGEKLFF. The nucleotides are TGTGCCAGTAGTAAAGGGGGGGGTGAAAAACTGTTTTTT.